One sample yielded the 17 T cell receptor beta chains listed below, sequenced in a study of response to subunit inactivated influenza vaccine. One entry per CDR3 protein, called by TCRdb with MiXCR from the RT-PCR reads. The repertoire consists of 450,000 to 700,000 distinct CDR3 sequences, with around 13% occurring once and the leading ten covering approximately 12%. Sequences were derived from PBMCs from blood, sampled roughly 13 days after vaccination. The receptors were gathered from a man in his fifties or sixties who received an inactivated influenza vaccine.

This clonotype was counted a few times. The chain uses TRBV10-3 and TRBJ2-3; D is unclear. Trimming removed 0 bases from V and 1 base from J, with 11 bases in between. Germline V lookup: CDR1 ENHRY, CDR2 SYGVKD. The CDR3 runs 16 residues. This chain's CDR3 is CAISESSPSGTDTQYF. The DNA of the CDR3 is TGTGCCATCAGTGAGTCTTCCCCTAGTGGCACAGATACGCAGTATTTT.

V and J are TRBV7-8 and TRBJ2-3; 7 bases are shared with TRBD1. V shed 0 bases and J 3 bases; nucleotides not matched to a gene: 15. Germline CDR1 and CDR2: SGHVS and FQNEAQ. This CDR3 has 19 amino acids. CDR3 coding DNA: TGTGCCAGCAGCTTAGCGGATATGTGGTGGCAGGGGGATACAGATACGCAGTATTTT. It specifies CASSLADMWWQGDTDTQYF.

Here the CDR3 reads CASSYEGLGYTF. Written as DNA, the CDR3 is TGTGCCAGCAGTTACGAGGGACTTGGCTACACCTTC. V and J are TRBV6-5 and TRBJ1-2; tentative D call: TRBD1 (5 bases). Looked up from germline, CDR1 is MNHEY and CDR2 is SVGAGI. V was shortened by 2 bases and J by 7 bases, with 8 bases between the two germline ends. The CDR3 is 12 amino acids.

There are a few counts of this clonotype. V and J are TRBV7-2 and TRBJ2-6, with D possibly being TRBD1 (5 bases). CDR1 and CDR2 from the germline V gene are SGHTA and FQGNSA. The length of the CDR3 is 16 residues. Trimming took off 11 bases at V and 1 base at J, with 18 bases between the two ends. CDR3 protein: CAGLTGLLSGANVLTF. The DNA for the CDR3 is TGTGCCGGATTAACAGGTCTCTTATCTGGGGCCAACGTCCTGACTTTC.

The chain uses TRBV6-2 or TRBV6-3 and TRBJ2-5; no reliable D call. The ends were cut back, 6 bases at V and 5 bases at J, with 13 bases in the middle. The CDR3 has 13 amino acids. The germline CDR1 and CDR2 sequences are MNHEY and SVGEGT. This CDR3 is CASRGPWQETQYF. The CDR3 DNA reads as TGTGCCAGCAGAGGACCATGGCAGGAGACCCAGTACTTC.

The rearrangement joins TRBV7-8 to TRBJ2-7; maybe TRBD2 (6 bases). Trimming shortened V by 1 base and J by 0 bases, and 13 bases separated the two germline ends. The CDR3 is made up of 16 amino acids. The germline V gene encodes CDR1 SGHVS and CDR2 FQNEAQ. CDR3: CASSLGSGTYSYEQYF. CDR3 nucleotide sequence: TGTGCCAGCAGCTTAGGGTCCGGGACTTACTCCTACGAGCAGTACTTC.

In its sample, this clonotype was seen a few times. This chain joins TRBV15 and TRBJ1-1; D is unresolved. Germline values: CDR1 LNHNV, CDR2 YYDKDF (reference sequence). The CDR3 totals 14 residues. V was shortened by 2 bases and J by 0 bases, with 7 bases between the two germline ends. Here the CDR3 reads CATSRQSLNTEAFF. The CDR3, as DNA: TGTGCCACCAGCAGACAGTCGTTGAACACTGAAGCTTTCTTT.

This clonotype was seen more than once but under ten times. The V call is TRBV6-1, the J call TRBJ2-2, with TRBD1 matching over 7 bases. The CDR3 spans 13 residues. V was pared by 6 bases and J by 7 bases, with 5 bases of the junction left unmatched. Germline V CDR1 and CDR2: MNHNS, SASEGT. The CDR3 nucleotides read TGTGCCAGCAGACCCGGACAGGTCGGGGAGCTGTTTTTT. It yields the protein CASRPGQVGELFF.

This clonotype has more than one count but fewer than ten. The rearrangement joins TRBV7-9 to TRBJ2-1, with D possibly matching TRBD2 (6 bases). Germline assignment: CDR1 SEHNR and CDR2 FQNEAQ (reference sequence). The ends were cut back, 0 bases at V and 0 bases at J, with 9 bases in the middle. The CDR3 has 16 amino acids. The CDR3 loop is CASSLAPTSSYNEQFF. DNA for the CDR3: TGTGCCAGCAGCTTAGCTCCGACTAGCTCCTACAATGAGCAGTTCTTC.

This clonotype has only a few counts. This chain links TRBV6-1 with TRBJ2-5; no definite D call. Germline CDR1 MNHNS, CDR2 SASEGT. The CDR3 has 15 amino acids. The ends were cut back, 6 bases at V and 1 base at J, with 15 bases in the middle. This chain's CDR3 is CASRVERPAQETQYF. In DNA, the CDR3 is TGTGCCAGCAGGGTGGAACGCCCTGCCCAAGAGACCCAGTACTTC.

This clonotype occurred many times. J is TRBJ2-7 and V is TRBV7-3, with 8 bases aligning to TRBD1. Looked up from germline, CDR1 is SGHTA and CDR2 is FQGTGA. The junction had 8 bases not matched to a gene; V was cut back by 5 bases and J by 8 bases. The CDR3 length is 13 residues. CDR3 sequence reads: CASSVRPGGQQYF. CDR3 nucleotides: TGTGCCAGCAGCGTACGGCCAGGGGGCCAGCAGTACTTC.

The V and J genes are TRBV4-2 and TRBJ2-5; 8 nucleotides agree with TRBD1. V gave up 0 bases and J gave up 10 bases; unmatched junction bases: 4. The CDR3 has 13 amino acids. Germline CDR1 and CDR2: LGHNA and YNFKEQ. This chain's CDR3 is CASSQEQGEDQYF. In DNA, the CDR3 is TGTGCCAGCAGCCAAGAACAGGGGGAGGACCAGTACTTC.

This clonotype has a handful of counts. CDR3 loop: CSVARTITGELFF. In nucleotides, the CDR3 is TGCAGCGTTGCGCGGACAATCACCGGGGAGCTGTTTTTT. The rearrangement joins TRBV29-1 to TRBJ2-2; tentatively, D is TRBD1 (5 bases). The CDR3 has 13 residues. The germline gives CDR1 SQVTM, CDR2 ANQGSEA. Trimming stripped 4 bases from V and 4 bases from J, with 10 bases between.

The rearrangement joins TRBV6-1 to TRBJ1-1; D possibly corresponds to TRBD1 (5 bases). The CDR3 has 14 amino acids. Per the germline V gene, CDR1 is MNHNS and CDR2 is SASEGT. Trimming stripped 6 bases from V and 0 bases from J, with 11 bases between. The CDR3 region has the DNA TGTGCCAGCAGGAGGGACGGAGTGAACACTGAAGCTTTCTTT. This encodes CASRRDGVNTEAFF.

The V gene is TRBV5-1, the J gene TRBJ2-7, with D tentatively TRBD1 (6 bases). CDR3 size: 15 residues. Trimming pared 4 bases from V and 2 bases from J, leaving 16 bases between. Germline values: CDR1 SGHRS, CDR2 YFSETQ. CDR3 DNA sequence: TGCGCCAGCAGCCGCGACCCACGGGACACCTACGAGCAGTACTTC. Its protein product is CASSRDPRDTYEQYF.

The V call is TRBV5-5, the J call TRBJ1-5; perhaps TRBD1 as D (6 bases). V lost 2 bases and J 4 bases, leaving 13 bases between the germline ends. The germline V gene encodes CDR1 SGHKS and CDR2 YYEKEE (reference sequence). The CDR3 has 15 amino acids. CDR3 DNA sequence: TGTGCCAGCAGCTTAGGGGGGGTTCTGAATCAGCCCCAGCATTTT. The encoded protein is CASSLGGVLNQPQHF.

This clonotype was observed a few times. The J gene is TRBJ2-5, the V gene TRBV14; 7 nucleotides align to TRBD1. The CDR3 contains 15 residues. The germline gives CDR1 SGHDN, CDR2 FVKESK. Trimming took 1 base from V and 4 from J; bases not matched to a gene: 6. In DNA form, the CDR3 reads TGTGCCAGCAGCCAAGCGTGGGACAGACTAGAGACCCAGTACTTC. Translating gives CASSQAWDRLETQYF.